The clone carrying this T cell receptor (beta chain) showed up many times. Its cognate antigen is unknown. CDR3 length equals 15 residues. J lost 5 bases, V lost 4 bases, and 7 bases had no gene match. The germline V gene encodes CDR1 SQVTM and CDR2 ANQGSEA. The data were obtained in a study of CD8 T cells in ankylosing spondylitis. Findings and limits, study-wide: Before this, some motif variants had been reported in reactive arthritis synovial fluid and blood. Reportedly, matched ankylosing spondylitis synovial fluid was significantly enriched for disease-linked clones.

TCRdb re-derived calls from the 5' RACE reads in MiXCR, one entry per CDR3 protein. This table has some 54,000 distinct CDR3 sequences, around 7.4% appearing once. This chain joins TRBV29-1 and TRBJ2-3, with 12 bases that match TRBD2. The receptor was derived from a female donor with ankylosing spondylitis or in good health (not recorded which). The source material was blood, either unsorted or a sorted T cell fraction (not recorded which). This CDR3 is CSVAASGGAVDTQYF. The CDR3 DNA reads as TGCAGCGTTGCCGCTAGCGGGGGGGCTGTAGATACGCAGTATTTT.